This T cell receptor beta chain was identified during a study of blood T cell repertoires in COVID-19 (dated by TCRdb to about 2020). Some background on the complete study: The collaborator samples originated in the United States, Italy and Spain and spanned the acute and convalescent phases of COVID-19. The prospective study material was composed of cDNA or gDNA derived from T cells, B-cell-depleted T cells, or PBMCs. Deeply sampled blood TCRbeta repertoires from subjects exposed to, actively infected with, or recovered from COVID-19 were included in the dataset. The repertoires were released in a freely available public database intended as a resource for research on the immune response to SARS-CoV-2. The samples were drawn from two sources: the first 160 participants of the ongoing ImmuneRACE study, and 1,000 to 1,500 subjects contributed by 6 global collaborators. Sample metadata almost always included a de-identified subject ID, COVID-19 status, age in years and sex. Where available, HLA class I and class II types were obtained from metadata supplied by the sample provider rather than from assay-based typing. The investigation overall reported the following: Clinical and demographic metadata were provided uncurated, with the amount varying by source and participant.

From its cysteine to its phenylalanine, the CDR3 spans 14 amino acids. The kept DNA is CDR3 alone, 42 bases in frame from the first base. The germline V gene sets CDR1 to SGHTA and CDR2 to FQGNSA. V sheds 5 bases and J sheds 3 bases, leaving 14 bases between their ends. Enrolling through a virtual design, the prospective study's participants ranged in age from roughly 18 to 100 years and lived across some 22 United States geographic areas. In the prospective study, participants were assigned to cohorts based on the clinical history participants reported in a screening survey and a study questionnaire. Recovered participants in ImmuneRACE Cohort 3 were defined by two consecutive negative NP/OP PCR tests, clearance by a healthcare professional, or resolution of symptoms. Mobile phlebotomists in the prospective study collected whole blood, serum and a nasopharyngeal or oropharyngeal swab from every participant. Additional blood draws and questionnaires over an approximately 2-month period could optionally be provided by prospective study participants. Before DNA extraction, prospective study blood samples were shipped either frozen or at room temperature.

About this clone: Its antigen is unknown. Base qualities were left out, and no much larger clone turns up one base away.

The immunoSEQ Assay, a bias-controlled multiplex PCR, was used to amplify TCRbeta CDR3 regions from genomic DNA. The authors processed their data as follows. The number of nucleated cells in each sample was estimated from the amplification of reference gene primers within the assay. To quantify the absolute abundance of each unique TCRbeta CDR3 rearrangement, sequence reads were collapsed and filtered. Productive Simpson clonality was computed per sample as the square root of Simpson's diversity index over productive rearrangements. TCRdb re-hosts the immuneACCESS table, in-frame sequences only. Its copies lack some clones; in the studies checked, an unresolved V gene accounts for under half of them, and the cause for the rest is not known. V and J calls and clone size are copied from that table; D and trimming were computed from the DNA. The sample table records around 430,000 clones; about 87% of these occur just once. 10% of the sample goes to the ten largest clones.

Sequenced: PBMCs or T cells enriched from blood (not recorded which). The chain links TRBV7-2 with TRBJ2-7; the D segment could be TRBD1, given 5 matching bases. This TCR was recovered from a woman between 45 and 65 years old who had recovered from COVID-19. The DNA sequence is TGTGCCAGCAGCGTAGGGTCACAGGTCTACGAGCAGTACTTC. Translation gives CASSVGSQVYEQYF.